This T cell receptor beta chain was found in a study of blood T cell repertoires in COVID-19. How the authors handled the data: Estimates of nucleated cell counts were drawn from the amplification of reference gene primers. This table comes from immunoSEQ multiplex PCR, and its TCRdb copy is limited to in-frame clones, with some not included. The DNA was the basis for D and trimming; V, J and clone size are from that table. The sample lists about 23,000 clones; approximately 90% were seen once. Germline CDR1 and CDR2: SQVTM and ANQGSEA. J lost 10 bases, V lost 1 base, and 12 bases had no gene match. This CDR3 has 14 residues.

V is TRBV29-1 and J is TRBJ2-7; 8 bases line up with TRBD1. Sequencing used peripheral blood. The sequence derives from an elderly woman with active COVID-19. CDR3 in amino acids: CSVEVTDRDLEQYF. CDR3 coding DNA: TGCAGCGTTGAAGTAACGGACAGGGACCTAGAACAGTACTTC.